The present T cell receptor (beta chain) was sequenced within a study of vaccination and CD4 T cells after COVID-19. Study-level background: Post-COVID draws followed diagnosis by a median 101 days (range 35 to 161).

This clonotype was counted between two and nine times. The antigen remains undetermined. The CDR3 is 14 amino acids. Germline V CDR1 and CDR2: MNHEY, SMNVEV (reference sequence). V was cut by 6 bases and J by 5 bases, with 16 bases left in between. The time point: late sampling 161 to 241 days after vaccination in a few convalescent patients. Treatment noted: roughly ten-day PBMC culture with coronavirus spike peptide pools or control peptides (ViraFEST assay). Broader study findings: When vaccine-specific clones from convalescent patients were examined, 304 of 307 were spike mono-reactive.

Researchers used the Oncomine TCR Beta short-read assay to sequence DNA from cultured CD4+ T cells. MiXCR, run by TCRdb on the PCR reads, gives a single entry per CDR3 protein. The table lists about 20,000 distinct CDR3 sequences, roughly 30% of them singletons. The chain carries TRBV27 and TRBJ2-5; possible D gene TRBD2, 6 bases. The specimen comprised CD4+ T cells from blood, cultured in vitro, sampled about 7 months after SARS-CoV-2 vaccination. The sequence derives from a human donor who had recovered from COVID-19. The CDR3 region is CASRRWDSAETQYF. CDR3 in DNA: TGTGCCAGCAGGCGATGGGACTCAGCGGAGACCCAGTACTTC.